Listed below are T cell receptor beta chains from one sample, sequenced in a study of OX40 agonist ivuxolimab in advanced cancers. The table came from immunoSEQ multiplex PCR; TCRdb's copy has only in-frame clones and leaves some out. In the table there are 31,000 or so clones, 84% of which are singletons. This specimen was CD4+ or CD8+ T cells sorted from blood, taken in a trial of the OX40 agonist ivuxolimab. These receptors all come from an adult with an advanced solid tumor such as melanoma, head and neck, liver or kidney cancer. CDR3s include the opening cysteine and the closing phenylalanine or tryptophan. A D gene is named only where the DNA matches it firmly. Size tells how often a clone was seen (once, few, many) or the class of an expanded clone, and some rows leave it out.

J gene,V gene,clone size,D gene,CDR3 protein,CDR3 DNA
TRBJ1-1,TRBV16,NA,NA,CASSQLGRNTEAFF,TGTGCCAGCAGCCAATTGGGACGGAACACTGAAGCTTTCTTT
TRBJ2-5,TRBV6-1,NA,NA,CASTVAEEETQYF,TGTGCCAGCACTGTAGCAGAAGAAGAGACCCAGTACTTC
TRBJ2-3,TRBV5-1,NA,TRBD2,CASSLEGSGGTDTQYF,TGCGCCAGCAGCTTGGAAGGTAGCGGGGGTACAGATACGCAGTATTTT
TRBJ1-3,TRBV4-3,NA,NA,CASSQSRAGSGNTIYF,TGCGCCAGCAGCCAATCTCGAGCGGGGAGTGGAAACACCATATATTTT
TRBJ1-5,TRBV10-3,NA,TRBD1,CAIKGTAGNQPQHF,TGTGCCATCAAAGGGACAGCCGGCAATCAGCCCCAGCATTTT
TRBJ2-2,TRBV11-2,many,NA,CASSRRGNTGELFF,TGTGCCAGCAGCCGGCGGGGAAACACCGGGGAGCTGTTTTTT
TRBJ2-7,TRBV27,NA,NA,CASGAGTASYEQYF,TGTGCCAGCGGGGCCGGGACTGCCAGCTACGAGCAGTACTTC
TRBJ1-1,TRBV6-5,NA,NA,CASSYSMDGAEAFF,TGTGCCAGCAGTTACTCGATGGATGGGGCTGAAGCTTTCTTT
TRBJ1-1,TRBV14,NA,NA,CASSQGPNTEAFF,TGTGCCAGCAGCCAGGGACCAAACACTGAAGCTTTCTTT
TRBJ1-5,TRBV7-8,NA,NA,CASAPRGGNQPQHF,TGTGCCAGCGCTCCCCGGGGGGGCAATCAGCCCCAGCATTTT
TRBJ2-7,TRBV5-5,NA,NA,CASSLAVGLGLYEQYF,TGTGCCAGCAGCTTGGCCGTAGGACTGGGGCTCTACGAGCAGTACTTC
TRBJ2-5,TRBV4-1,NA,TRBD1,CASSQLGTVMQETQYF,TGCGCCAGCAGCCAGCTAGGGACAGTCATGCAAGAGACCCAGTACTTC
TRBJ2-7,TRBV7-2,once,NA,CASSLGPDNSYEQYF,TGTGCCAGCAGCTTAGGGCCGGACAACTCCTACGAGCAGTACTTC
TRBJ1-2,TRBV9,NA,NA,CASTPDGGRFYGYTF,TGTGCCAGCACCCCAGATGGGGGGCGCTTCTATGGCTACACCTTC
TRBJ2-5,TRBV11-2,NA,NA,CASSGDRDQETQYF,TGTGCCAGCAGCGGCGACAGAGACCAAGAGACCCAGTACTTC
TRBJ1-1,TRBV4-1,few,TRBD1,CASSQTGDTEAFF,TGCGCCAGCAGCCAAACAGGGGACACTGAAGCTTTCTTT
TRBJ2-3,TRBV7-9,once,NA,CASSLLWAVSTDTQYF,TGTGCCAGCAGCTTACTGTGGGCGGTGAGCACAGATACGCAGTATTTT
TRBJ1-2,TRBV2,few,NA,CASTLRGDTF,TGTGCCAGCACCCTTAGGGGAGACACCTTC
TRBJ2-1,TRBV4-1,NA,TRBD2,CASSQSTGLVNEQFF,TGCGCCAGCAGCCAGAGTACAGGACTAGTGAATGAGCAGTTCTTC
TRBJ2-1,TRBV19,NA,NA,CASSIYREHEQFF,TGTGCCAGTAGTATCTACAGGGAGCATGAGCAGTTCTTC
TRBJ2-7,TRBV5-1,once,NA,CASSLRSVRGRAYEQYF,TGCGCCAGCAGCTTGCGGAGCGTCCGGGGCAGGGCTTACGAGCAGTACTTC